This T cell receptor beta chain was documented in a study of cytomegalovirus exposure and HLA in healthy donors (dated by TCRdb to 2015 to 2018). About the investigation overall: An earlier analysis of approximately 550 of the donors reported 250 to 300 Gb of sequence data and around 110 million unique TCR beta sequences from roughly 180 million T cells. Approximately 310 gigabases of sequencing data and approximately 84 million unique TCR sequences were included in an early release covering roughly 600 HLA-typed donors. Of the roughly 400 genotyped donors, about 80% fell in the genetic ancestry cluster associated with self-reported Caucasian donors. Class I and class II HLA loci were covered by the typing at four-digit resolution. Along with the approximately 700-subject first cohort, a separate validation cohort of around 110 different subjects was used. In a later analysis, previously published TCR beta repertoires from 666 donors were re-analyzed and high-resolution HLA genotyping was added so that TCR occurrence patterns could be studied. In a later genetic analysis, genome-wide SNP genotypes for about three fifths of the roughly 670 donors were used, and that subset was treated as a discovery cohort. An earlier analysis of several hundred of the donors applied high-throughput TCR beta sequencing to assess whether each TCR beta V gene segment acted as functional or pseudogenic. The later analysis used no new phenotypic data to find candidate immune exposures, relying instead on TCR beta sequences and their occurrence across donors. The number of typed donors differed by locus: roughly 620-630 for A, B, C, DRB1 and DQB1; about 520 for DQA1; 606 for DPA1; and 450 to 480 for DPB1. Using immunosequencing, the study profiled T cell repertoires from fewer than 850 subjects and related those repertoires to cytomegalovirus serostatus. Four or five DR-DQ haplotypes were treated as single units for association and clustering because of strong linkage in the cohort. The study aimed to test whether signatures of past pathogen exposure could be identified by cataloging public T cell receptors. The study combined high-throughput TCR immunosequencing, statistical association of individual TCRs with disease status, and machine learning to predict cytomegalovirus infection status. Donor age, sex, ethnicity and CMV serostatus were compiled together with the repertoire data. All discovery cohort repertoires had been generated on a single sequencing platform. On average, around 240,000 unique TCR beta nucleotide sequences were sequenced per donor among 398 genotyped donors of the cohort, with roughly a sixth of those sequences being non-productive.

The library was prepared using the immunoSEQ multiplex PCR assay. The multiplex PCR relied on a mix of 60 forward primers for TCR Vbeta segments and 13 reverse primers for TCR Jbeta segments. A multiplex PCR assay on genomic DNA amplified the CDR3 region of rearranged TCR beta genes. The amplified TCR beta libraries were sequenced on the Illumina HiSeq System as 87-base-pair reads. The published analysis was carried out like this. In a later analysis, some 80 million unique TCR beta chains were counted across the approximately 640 repertoires, and some 10 million of these chains were shared by at least two donors. Raw reads were error-corrected and collapsed into unique sequences by a nearest-neighbor algorithm in which closely related sequences were merged to remove PCR and sequencing errors. V, D and J gene segments were assigned by aligning CDR3 sequences to IMGT reference sequences. For a sequence to be retained, at least a six-nucleotide match to both a V gene segment and a J gene segment was required. A rearrangement was called productive if the CDR3 had no stop codons and remained in frame with V and J, and every other rearrangement was called non-productive. Following IMGT convention, CDR3 was defined as the stretch from the second conserved V-encoded cysteine up to the conserved J-encoded phenylalanine. In an earlier analysis of around 540 of the donors, sequences lacking an unambiguous match to a single V gene segment were excluded. An earlier analysis of a few hundred of the donors called V segments functional above 56.7% productive rearrangements and segregating when the between-donor standard deviation exceeded 5%. To diagnose cytomegalovirus status from the catalog of TCR beta chain sequences, a statistical classification framework was built. In a later analysis, TCR nucleotide sequences were compared against IMGT/GENE-DB human TR gene sequences so that V and J genes could be assigned. In a later analysis, CDR3 sequences and most-parsimonious VDJ recombination scenarios were assigned using the TCRdist pipeline. In a later analysis, every TCR beta chain was defined by the combination of its CDR3 amino acid sequence and its V-gene family, and reads without a unique V-gene family were dropped. As a way to deal with suspected cross-contamination and a sequencing artifact, a later analysis dropped roughly 620 nucleotide sequences that were highly shared and had low generation probability. For each public chain, a later analysis derived a clonal expansion index from normalized ranks of inferred template counts within each repertoire. Generation probabilities in a later analysis came from a VDJ recombination model fitted to out-of-frame rearrangements, and those results were checked against IGoR. Hypergeometric tests were used in a later analysis to score TCR-TCR, TCR-HLA and TCR-CMV co-occurrence, with a repertoire-size bias correction applied to the TCR pairs. To estimate false discovery rates, a later analysis permuted the HLA or CMV assignments 20 times. A later analysis grouped co-occurring TCRs with DBSCAN, adding TCRdist sequence similarity when clustering within HLA-allele-positive subsets. Co-occurrence clustering excluded repertoires with fewer than 30,000 or more than 120,000 public chains, plus five with anomalous nucleotide sharing. Imported from immuneACCESS, the table was reduced by TCRdb to in-frame sequences with V and J called. These copies leave out some clones; in studies compared against another copy, an unresolved V gene accounts for under half, and the cause of the remainder is not known. The V and J calls and clone size are taken from that table; D and trimming were inferred from the DNA. The sample table shows over 250,000 clones, and roughly 90% are seen once. The top ten clones comprise roughly 4% of the sample.

In its sample, this clone was seen a few times. Its specific antigen is unknown. Nothing much larger sits one base from this clone, and base qualities are not available. The cohort consisted of 650 to 850 healthy bone marrow donors. At the time of sampling, every cohort member was nominally healthy, though immune exposures that went unrecorded were likely present. The donor tested CMV seropositive and was one of the 289 seropositive cohort members. Every donor gave a peripheral blood sample, and the peripheral blood mononuclear cells from that sample were used for TCR beta sequencing. The Qiagen DNeasy Blood Extraction Kit was used to extract genomic DNA from the blood cell samples. Study-wide findings and limitations: Several of the top co-occurrence clusters appeared to be linked to parvovirus B19, influenza, CMV and Epstein-Barr virus, according to a later analysis. Because the 87-base-pair reads could not distinguish some IMGT-functional V segments, including TRBV6-2 and TRBV6-3, those segments were excluded. In a later analysis, HLA-associated TCR beta chains were found to be more clonally expanded and to have lower generation probabilities than equally common non-associated chains. Presence/absence analyses assumed roughly uniform sequencing depth across donors, an assumption that may not hold. A further reported finding was that TCR beta sequences accurately predicted the HLA-A and HLA-B alleles for most subjects in the first cohort. Because HLA typing was unavailable for some donors at each locus, only the typed subset was used in association tests. An association between a missense DCLRE1C variant and V-gene and J-gene trimming of TCR beta chains was found in a later genetic analysis and replicated in an independent cohort. Most TCR sequences were seen in very few donors, while some public TCRs were found in many individuals. The cohort was sequenced for TCR beta chains only, and without alpha or paired-chain data the features that could be detected were limited. Assigning TCR associations to individual alleles was difficult when HLA alleles, especially DR and DQ, strongly co-occurred. A later analysis found that TCR association rates varied across HLA loci, with DRB1 alleles showing the most associated TCRs and HLA-C alleles the fewest. According to a later analysis, most CMV-associated TCR beta chains appeared to be HLA-restricted, and the HLA associations seemed to be driven largely by CMV exposure. A few of the identified cytomegalovirus-associated TCR beta chains were confirmed in vitro to be specific for cytomegalovirus antigens. In the study, 150 to 200 TCR beta chains were listed as associated with cytomegalovirus. A cluster of highly shared sequence variants was judged likely to be a technical artifact of the sequencing pipeline. Cytomegalovirus status was reported to be diagnosed by the classifier with high specificity and sensitivity in both the original and validation cohorts. In a later analysis, some 18,000 TCR beta sequences were associated with specific HLA alleles at a false discovery rate of 0.05. Because counts were too low, roughly 18 rarely observed V segments, including chromosome 9 orphons, were left out of the earlier analysis of 587 of the donors. Correlated functional status among segregating V segments might be attributable to linkage disequilibrium, but an unknown experimental factor could not be ruled out. It was suggested by the authors that the approach could potentially be generalized to other disease states and immunological phenotypes. For the cohort, immune exposure information was limited to CMV serostatus. In an earlier analysis of around 500 of the donors, most TCR beta V segments appeared in productive rearrangements about 90% or about 30% of the time, broadly matching IMGT annotations. In a later genetic analysis, fewer N-insertions in productive TCRs were reported among donors in an Asian-associated ancestry cluster than the approximately 670-donor mean.

Looking up the germline V gene yields CDR1 SGHVS and CDR2 FQNEAQ. V sheds 5 bases and J sheds 0 bases, leaving 9 bases between their ends. The CDR3 measures 14 amino acids from cysteine to phenylalanine. The only DNA kept is the CDR3, 42 bases in frame from the first base. The TCR was taken from a middle-aged man in good health and CMV-seropositive. The sequenced sample was PBMCs. This sequence uses TRBV7-8 and TRBJ2-3, with TRBD2 as a weak D call on 6 bases. The CDR3 loop reads CASSRGTSTDTQYF. The base sequence is TGTGCCAGCAGCCGCGGGACTAGCACAGATACGCAGTATTTT.